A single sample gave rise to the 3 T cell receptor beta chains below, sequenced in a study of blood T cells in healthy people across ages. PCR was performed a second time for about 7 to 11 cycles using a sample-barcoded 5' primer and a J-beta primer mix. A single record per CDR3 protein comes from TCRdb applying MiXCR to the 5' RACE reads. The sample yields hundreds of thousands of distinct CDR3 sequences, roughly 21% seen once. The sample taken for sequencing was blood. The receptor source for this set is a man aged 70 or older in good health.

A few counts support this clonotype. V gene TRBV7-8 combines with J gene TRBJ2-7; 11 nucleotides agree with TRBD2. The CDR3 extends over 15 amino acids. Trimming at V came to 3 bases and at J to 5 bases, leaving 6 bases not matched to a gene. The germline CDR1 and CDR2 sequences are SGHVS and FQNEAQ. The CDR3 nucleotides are TGTGCCAGCAGCTTGGGAAGTAGCGGGAGGGACGAGCAGTACTTC. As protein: CASSLGSSGRDEQYF.

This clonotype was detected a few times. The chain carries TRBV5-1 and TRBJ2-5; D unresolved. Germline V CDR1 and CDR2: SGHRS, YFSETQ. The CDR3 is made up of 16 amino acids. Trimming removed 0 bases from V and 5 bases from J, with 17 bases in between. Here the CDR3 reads CASSLGARPISETQYF. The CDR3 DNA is TGCGCCAGCAGCTTGGGAGCGCGGCCAATTTCGGAGACCCAGTACTTC.

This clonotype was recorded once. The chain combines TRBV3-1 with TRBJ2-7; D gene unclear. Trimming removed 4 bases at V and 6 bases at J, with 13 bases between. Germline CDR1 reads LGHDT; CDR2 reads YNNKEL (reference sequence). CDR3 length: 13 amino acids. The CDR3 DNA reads TGTGCCAGCAGCCCCCGACTGTATGGCGAGCAGTACTTC. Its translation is CASSPRLYGEQYF.